What follows are 30 T cell receptor beta chains derived from one specimen sequenced in a study of cytomegalovirus exposure and HLA in healthy donors. PCR was performed using 60 Vbeta and 13 Jbeta primers. The protocol was immunoSEQ multiplex PCR, while the TCRdb copy is restricted to in-frame clones and leaves out a portion. In the table there are 150,000 to 200,000 clones, 10% to 15% of which are singletons. The sample comprised PBMCs. Receptors were obtained from a man aged 50 to 60 in good health and CMV-seropositive.

The chain joins TRBV7-2 to TRBJ2-2; a weak D match, TRBD2 (6 bases). Per germline, CDR1 SGHTA and CDR2 FQGNSA. V was shortened by 0 bases and J by 2 bases, with 7 bases between the two germline ends. This CDR3 has 15 amino acids. The DNA of the CDR3 is TGTGCCAGCAGCTTAGCCGGGAGTAACACCGGGGAGCTGTTTTTT. Translation gives CASSLAGSNTGELFF.

There are a few counts of this clone. The V gene is TRBV9, the J gene TRBJ2-2; TRBD1 matches at 7 bases. CDR3 length equals 15 residues. Germline CDR1 reads SGDLS; CDR2 reads YYNGEE. Trimming cost V 4 bases and J 5 bases; bases outside gene matches: 8. The CDR3 nucleotides are TGTGCCAGCAGCCCGCGACAGGGCACGACCGGGGAGCTGTTTTTT. This encodes CASSPRQGTTGELFF. The full variable domain, its missing parts supplied by reference TRBV9 and TRBJ2-2, is DSGVTQTPKHLITATGQRVTLRCSPRSGDLSVYWYQQSLDQGLQFLIQYYNGEERAKGNILERFSAQQFPDLHSELNLSSLELGDSALYFCASSPRQGTTGELFFGEGSRLTVL.

This clone showed up just a few times. V usage is TRBV4-1 and J usage is TRBJ2-3, with D tentatively TRBD2 (5 bases). Germline assignment: CDR1 MGHRA and CDR2 YSYEKL. Trimming removed 5 bases at V and 9 bases at J, with 15 bases between. CDR3 length: 13 amino acids. Here the CDR3 reads CASSGGGLTTQYF. For the CDR3, the DNA is TGCGCCAGCAGCGGCGGCGGGCTCACCACGCAGTATTTT.

This chain joins TRBV9 and TRBJ1-1; D uncertain. Germline values: CDR1 SGDLS, CDR2 YYNGEE. The CDR3 runs to 17 residues. V was shortened by 2 bases and J by 0 bases, with 17 bases between the two germline ends. CDR3 DNA: TGTGCCAGCAGCGTCTTTCCGATGGGCAGCTTGAACACTGAAGCTTTCTTT. Its translation: CASSVFPMGSLNTEAFF.

The chain uses TRBV27 and TRBJ2-7; 9 bases align to TRBD1. Germline CDR1 reads MNHEY; CDR2 reads SMNVEV (reference sequence). The CDR3 length is 15 residues. The V segment lost 5 bases and the J segment 7 bases; nucleotides outside the gene matches: 12. DNA of the CDR3: TGTGCCAGCAGTACTCCCCGGGACAGGGTGGGAGAGCAGTACTTC. Translating it yields CASSTPRDRVGEQYF.

This chain connects TRBV2 to TRBJ2-5; D ambiguous. V lost 8 bases to trimming and J lost 0 bases, with 13 bases between them. The germline CDR1 and CDR2 sequences are SNHLY and FYNNEI. The CDR3 is 14 residues long. DNA of the CDR3: TGTGCCAGCTCTACGTCCTTGTACCAAGAGACCCAGTACTTC. It codes for CASSTSLYQETQYF. The full variable domain, with the rest looked up from reference TRBV2 and TRBJ2-5, is EPEVTQTPSHQVTQMGQEVILRCVPISNHLYFYWYRQILGQKVEFLVSFYNNEISEKSEIFDDQFSVERPDGSNFTLKIRSTKLEDSAMYFCASSTSLYQETQYFGPGTRLLVL.

The V call is TRBV13, the J call TRBJ2-7; the match to TRBD2 covers 8 bases. CDR3 size: 14 residues. V was pared by 5 bases and J by 1 base, with 4 bases of the junction left unmatched. CDR1 and CDR2 from the germline V gene are PRHDT and FYEKMQ (reference sequence). This CDR3 reads CASSPRGGSYEQYF. In nucleotides, the CDR3 is TGTGCCAGCAGCCCACGCGGGGGGTCCTACGAGCAGTACTTC.

As DNA, the CDR3 is TGTGCCAGCTCCCAGGGACAGAACTATGGCTACACCTTC. This sequence encodes CASSQGQNYGYTF. The chain is built from TRBV18 and TRBJ1-2, with 7 bases lining up with TRBD1. The germline CDR1 and CDR2 sequences are KGHSH and LQKENI. The V segment lost 6 bases and the J segment 2 bases; nucleotides outside the gene matches: 3. This CDR3 has 13 residues.

With regard to this clone: A read error may produce the germline difference seen at one junction end. The rearrangement uses TRBV10-2 and TRBJ1-2, with 8 nucleotides matching TRBD1. The CDR3 extends over 14 amino acids. Germline values: CDR1 WSHSY, CDR2 SAAADI. The CDR3 here is CASQNGTGLYGYTF. DNA of the CDR3: TGCGCCAGTCAAAACGGGACAGGCCTATATGGCTACACCTTT.

This clone was counted a few times. This chain joins TRBV4-3 and TRBJ1-5, with a possible D match to TRBD1 (5 bases). The CDR3 sequence is 14 residues long. From germline, CDR1 is LGHNA and CDR2 YSLEER. V lost 1 base to trimming and J lost 5 bases, with 9 bases between them. CDR3 nucleotide sequence: TGCGCCAGCAGCCAAGCCGGGGGTGATCAGCCCCAGCATTTT. The encoded protein is CASSQAGGDQPQHF.

V and J are TRBV4-3 and TRBJ2-3; TRBD2 is a possible D gene (6 bases). V lost 5 bases to trimming and J lost 3 bases, with 12 bases between them. This CDR3 is built from 14 residues. Germline V lookup: CDR1 LGHNA, CDR2 YSLEER. CDR3 residues: CASSDLAGTDTQYF. The CDR3 nucleotides read TGCGCCAGCAGCGATCTCGCGGGGACAGATACGCAGTATTTT.

V is TRBV7-2 and J is TRBJ2-4; 10 bases match TRBD1. There are 16 residues in the CDR3. Germline CDR1 is SGHTA and CDR2 is FQGNSA. After removal of 3 bases from V and 2 bases from J, the junction contained 4 bases not matched to a gene. The CDR3 loop reads CASSFGQGETKNIQYF. As DNA, the CDR3 is TGTGCCAGCAGCTTTGGACAGGGGGAAACCAAAAACATTCAGTACTTC.

The chain couples TRBV20-1 to TRBJ1-1; no firm D call. The CDR3 is made up of 10 amino acids. V was pared by 3 bases and J by 12 bases, with 11 bases between. The germline V gene encodes CDR1 DFQATT and CDR2 SNEGSKA (reference sequence). CDR3 coding DNA: TGCAGTGCTAGGGAGGCGATTCCTTTCTTT. Protein: CSAREAIPFF.

This clone was observed a handful of times. This rearrangement joins TRBV28 to TRBJ1-6; unclear D gene. Germline V gene data show CDR1 as MDHEN and CDR2 as SYDVKM. V was shortened by 4 bases and J by 11 bases, with 9 bases between the two germline ends. This CDR3 region has 12 residues. Written as DNA, the CDR3 is TGTGCCAGCAGTTCGAGGCCCACACCCCTCCACTTT. Translated, it gives CASSSRPTPLHF.

This clone was found a few times. The chain carries TRBV19 and TRBJ1-2; 7 positions agree with TRBD1. V was clipped by 9 bases and J by 8 bases; unmatched bases: 9. The CDR3 spans 12 residues. Germline CDR1 LNHDA, CDR2 SQIVND (reference sequence). This chain's CDR3 is CASTGVSWGYTF. CDR3 coding DNA: TGTGCCAGCACAGGGGTATCATGGGGCTACACCTTC.

The CDR3 here is CASSLGGGPSNQPQHF. CDR3 nucleotide sequence: TGTGCCAGCAGCCTAGGAGGGGGACCTAGCAATCAGCCCCAGCATTTT. The chain is built from TRBV7-8 and TRBJ1-5; D perhaps matches TRBD1 (6 bases). CDR3 size: 16 residues. The V gene's germline CDR1 is SGHVS and CDR2 FQNEAQ. The V end lost 5 bases, the J end lost 0 bases, and 14 bases lay between the germline ends.

This sequence joins TRBV19 and TRBJ2-7; TRBD1 is a possible D gene (6 bases). Germline values: CDR1 LNHDA, CDR2 SQIVND (reference sequence). The CDR3 consists of 13 residues. V was clipped by 10 bases and J by 7 bases, with 20 bases between them. The CDR3, as DNA: TGTGCCACCCAAGGTGGGCTTAGGGGGGAGCAGTACTTC. It encodes CATQGGLRGEQYF. Filled out from reference TRBV19 and TRBJ2-7, the complete variable domain reads DGGITQSPKYLFRKEGQNVTLSCEQNLNHDAMYWYRQDPGQGLRLIYYSQIVNDFQKGDIAEGYSVSREKKESFPLTVTSAQKNPTAFYLCATQGGLRGEQYFGPGTRLTVT.

This clone was observed a handful of times. This sequence joins TRBV29-1 and TRBJ2-3, with 7 positions matching TRBD1. The V segment lost 4 bases and the J segment 2 bases; nucleotides outside the gene matches: 3. Looked up from germline, CDR1 is SQVTM and CDR2 is ANQGSEA. CDR3 length equals 13 residues. CDR3 sequence reads: CSVGQGFTDTQYF. The DNA for the CDR3 is TGCAGCGTTGGACAGGGATTCACAGATACGCAGTATTTT.

This clone was detected a few times. This chain links TRBV9 with TRBJ2-3; D call uncertain. Per germline, CDR1 SGDLS and CDR2 YYNGEE. CDR3 length: 13 residues. V lost 6 bases and J 3 bases, leaving 11 bases between the germline ends. This chain's CDR3 is CASTPLTTDTQYF. DNA of the CDR3: TGTGCCAGCACCCCACTAACTACAGATACGCAGTATTTT.

The V and J genes are TRBV5-4 and TRBJ1-3; D may be TRBD1 (5 bases). V was trimmed by 0 bases and J by 3 bases, leaving 10 bases between them. Germline V lookup: CDR1 SGHNT, CDR2 YYREEE (reference sequence). The CDR3 spans 15 residues. CDR3 sequence: CASSLEGVYGNTIYF. The CDR3 nucleotides are TGTGCCAGCAGCTTGGAAGGGGTTTATGGAAACACCATATATTTT. Based on the CDR3 plus reference TRBV5-4 and TRBJ1-3, the full variable domain is ETGVTQSPTHLIKTRGQQVTLRCSSQSGHNTVSWYQQALGQGPQFIFQYYREEENGRGNFPPRFSGLQFPNYSSELNVNALELDDSALYLCASSLEGVYGNTIYFGEGSWLTVV.

As for this clone: Other DNA sequences within the sample encode an identical CDR3. The chain joins TRBV6-5 to TRBJ2-3, with 9 bases that match TRBD1. Germline V CDR1 and CDR2: MNHEY, SVGAGI. The CDR3 extends over 15 amino acids. The junction had 3 bases not matched to a gene; V was cut back by 5 bases and J by 0 bases. CDR3 region: CASSPGQGSTDTQYF. The CDR3 DNA sequence: TGTGCCAGCAGTCCGGGACAGGGAAGCACAGATACGCAGTATTTT.

This clone was observed a few times. The CDR3 bases are TGTGCCAGCATGGGACAGGGGAATTACAATGAGCAGTTCTTC. Translated: CASMGQGNYNEQFF. The chain recombines TRBV2 with TRBJ2-1; 10 bases line up with TRBD1. Germline trimming cut 7 bases from V and 4 bases from J; bases unmatched to any gene: 4. The CDR3 covers 14 residues. Germline V lookup: CDR1 SNHLY, CDR2 FYNNEI.

The chain employs TRBV29-1 and TRBJ1-6; 11 bases map to TRBD1. Germline V lookup: CDR1 SQVTM, CDR2 ANQGSEA. The J segment lost 5 bases and the V segment lost 6 bases, leaving 6 bases of the junction unmatched. The CDR3 covers 15 residues. As DNA, the CDR3 is TGCAGCGTGCGGACAGGGGGCAATGATAATTCACCCCTCCACTTT. It encodes CSVRTGGNDNSPLHF.

This clone has just a few counts. The V gene is TRBV6-5, the J gene TRBJ1-4; TRBD1 agrees at 8 bases. Germline CDR1 is MNHEY and CDR2 is SVGAGI. The CDR3 spans 14 residues. V trimming: 5 bases; J trimming: 4 bases; junction bases outside the gene matches: 3. The CDR3 DNA sequence: TGTGCCAGCAGTAAGGACAGGGATAATGAAAAACTGTTTTTT. This sequence encodes CASSKDRDNEKLFF.

Remarks on this clone: The CDR3 does not close with the conserved phenylalanine or tryptophan, likely indicating a read error. The chain links TRBV4-3 to TRBJ1-6; D perhaps matches TRBD1 (5 bases). Germline V lookup: CDR1 LGHNA, CDR2 YSLEER. V was clipped by 1 base and J by 4 bases, with 8 bases between them. This CDR3 contains 15 residues. In DNA, the CDR3 is TGCGCCAGCAGCCAAGGGGGGGATTATAATTCACCCCTCCACGTT. Its protein product is CASSQGGDYNSPLHV.

This clone was seen more than once but under ten times. The chain is built from TRBV28 and TRBJ1-6; 10 nucleotides align to TRBD1. Germline lookup yields CDR1 MDHEN and CDR2 SYDVKM. With V trimmed by 1 base and J by 11 bases, 5 bases remained unmatched. CDR3 length: 15 residues. The CDR3 loop reads CASSLSGQGFPPLHF. The CDR3 DNA reads as TGTGCCAGCAGTTTATCGGGACAGGGGTTTCCACCCCTCCACTTT. Combining the CDR3 with reference TRBV28 and TRBJ1-6 gives the whole variable domain DVKVTQSSRYLVKRTGEKVFLECVQDMDHENMFWYRQDPGLGLRLIYFSYDVKMKEKGDIPEGYSVSREKKERFSLILESASTNQTSMYLCASSLSGQGFPPLHFGNGTRLTVT.

This clone was picked up a small number of times. The chain links TRBV30 to TRBJ1-5; maybe TRBD1 (5 bases). The germline V and J ends were trimmed by 2 bases and 0 bases, with 17 bases remaining between them. The CDR3 covers 17 residues. CDR1 is GTSNPN and CDR2 is SVGIG in the germline V gene (reference sequence). The CDR3, as DNA: TGTGCCTGGAGTTCCGAGACAGTAAGTTATAGCAATCAGCCCCAGCATTTT. This translates into CAWSSETVSYSNQPQHF.

A few counts support this clone. The chain has TRBV7-9 and TRBJ2-3, with 9 bases fitting TRBD1. CDR3 length: 16 amino acids. The germline CDR1 and CDR2 sequences are SEHNR and FQNEAQ (reference sequence). V gave up 5 bases and J gave up 4 bases; unmatched junction bases: 10. The CDR3 here is CASSPLGQGGADTQYF. The CDR3 bases are TGTGCCAGCAGCCCCCTGGGACAGGGTGGCGCAGATACGCAGTATTTT. Filled out from reference TRBV7-9 and TRBJ2-3, the complete variable domain reads DTGVSQNPRHKITKRGQNVTFRCDPISEHNRLYWYRQTLGQGPEFLTYFQNEAQLEKSRLLSDRFSAERPKGSFSTLEIQRTEQGDSAMYLCASSPLGQGGADTQYFGPGTRLTVL.

There are a few counts of this clone. This sequence joins TRBV6-5 and TRBJ2-3; D is perhaps TRBD2 (7 bases). Per germline, CDR1 MNHEY and CDR2 SVGAGI. The CDR3 has 14 residues. Trimming cost V 4 bases and J 6 bases, with 14 bases left between them. In DNA, the CDR3 is TGTGCCAGCAGTTCGCCGGGGAGGGGGGATACGCAGTATTTT. This translates into CASSSPGRGDTQYF.

The sample holds a few counts of this clone. The CDR3 DNA is TGTGCCAGCAGCGAGGACAGGGGTTCCTATAATTCACCCCTCCACTTT. Translation gives CASSEDRGSYNSPLHF. This chain uses TRBV7-8 with TRBJ1-6; 9 bases match TRBD1. Unmatched junction bases numbered 3, after V lost 5 bases and J lost 1 base. Germline V gives CDR1 SGHVS, CDR2 FQNEAQ. This CDR3 contains 16 residues. The whole variable domain, filled in from reference TRBV7-8 and TRBJ1-6, reads GAGVSQSPRYKVAKRGQDVALRCDPISGHVSLFWYQQALGQGPEFLTYFQNEAQLDKSGLPSDRFFAERPEGSVSTLKIQRTQQEDSAVYLCASSEDRGSYNSPLHFGNGTRLTVT.